This entry is about one T cell receptor (beta chain). Antigen specificity is unknown. The table came from immunoSEQ multiplex PCR; TCRdb's copy has only in-frame clones and leaves some out. The sample contains around 35,000 clones, roughly 76% of which appear only once. Genomic DNA template from tumor biopsies or peripheral blood, roughly 616 ng to 6,004 ng input. This record belongs to a study of T cells in tumors after PD-1 blockade. Whole-study context: Daily vismodegib 150 mg continued in a subset of anti-PD-1-treated patients.

Findings and limits, study-wide: Peripheral recruitment is suggested, as some novel exhausted tumor clones were in pre-treatment blood.

In germline, CDR1 is MNHEY, CDR2 SVGAGI. V was clipped by 9 bases and J by 5 bases; unmatched bases: 3. There are 13 residues in the CDR3. The source material was PBMCs, sampled after anti-PD-1 treatment. The source is a human donor with basal cell carcinoma. The chain carries TRBV6-5 and TRBJ2-1; 11 bases are a match to TRBD2. Here the CDR3 reads CASRLAGHNEQFF. The CDR3 DNA follows: TGTGCCAGTAGACTAGCGGGGCACAATGAGCAGTTCTTC.